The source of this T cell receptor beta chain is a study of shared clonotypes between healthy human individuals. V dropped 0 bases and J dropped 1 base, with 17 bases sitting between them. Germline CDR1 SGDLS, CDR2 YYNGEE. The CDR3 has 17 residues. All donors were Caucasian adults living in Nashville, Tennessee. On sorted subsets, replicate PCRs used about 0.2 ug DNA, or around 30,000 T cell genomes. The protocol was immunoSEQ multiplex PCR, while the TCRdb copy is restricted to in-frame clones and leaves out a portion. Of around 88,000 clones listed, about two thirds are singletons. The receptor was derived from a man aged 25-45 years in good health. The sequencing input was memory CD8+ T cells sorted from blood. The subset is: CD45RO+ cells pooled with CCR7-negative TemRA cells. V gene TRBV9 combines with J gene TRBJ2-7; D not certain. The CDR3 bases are TGTGCCAGCAGCGTAGTAAATATGCCGCACCCATCCTACGAGCAGTACTTC. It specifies CASSVVNMPHPSYEQYF.